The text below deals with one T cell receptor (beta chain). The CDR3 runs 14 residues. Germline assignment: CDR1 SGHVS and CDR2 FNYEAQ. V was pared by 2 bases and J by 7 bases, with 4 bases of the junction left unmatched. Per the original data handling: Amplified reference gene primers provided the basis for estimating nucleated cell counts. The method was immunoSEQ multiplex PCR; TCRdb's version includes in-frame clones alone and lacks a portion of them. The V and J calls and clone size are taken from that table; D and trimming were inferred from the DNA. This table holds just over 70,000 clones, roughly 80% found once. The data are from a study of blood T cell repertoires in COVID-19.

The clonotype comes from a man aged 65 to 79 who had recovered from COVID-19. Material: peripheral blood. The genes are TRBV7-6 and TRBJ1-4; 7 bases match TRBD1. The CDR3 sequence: CASSLRGQSEKLFF. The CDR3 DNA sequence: TGTGCCAGCAGCTTAAGGGGGCAGAGTGAAAAACTGTTTTTT.